This T cell receptor beta chain originates from a study of blood T cell repertoires in COVID-19. For the study at large: Whether acute or convalescent, the COVID-19 samples came from the United States, Italy and Spain.

Source study methods: Estimation of nucleated cell counts relied on the amplification of reference gene primers. Only in-frame clones appear in the TCRdb table, and some are missing; sequencing was by immunoSEQ multiplex PCR. The V and J calls and clone size were taken over from that table, and D and trimming were inferred from the DNA. This table holds 90,000 to 100,000 clones, around 76% found once. CDR3 length equals 14 residues. CDR1 is SQVTM, CDR2 ANQGSEA, per germline. Trimming took 2 bases from V and 0 from J, leaving 8 bases between them. The chain joins TRBV29-1 to TRBJ1-5, with a weak D call TRBD1 (5 bases). The sequencing sample was made of peripheral blood. This clonotype was obtained from an elderly man with acute or convalescent COVID-19. The CDR3, as DNA: TGCAGCGTTGAACTAGGGGCTAGCAATCAGCCCCAGCATTTT. Translating it yields CSVELGASNQPQHF.